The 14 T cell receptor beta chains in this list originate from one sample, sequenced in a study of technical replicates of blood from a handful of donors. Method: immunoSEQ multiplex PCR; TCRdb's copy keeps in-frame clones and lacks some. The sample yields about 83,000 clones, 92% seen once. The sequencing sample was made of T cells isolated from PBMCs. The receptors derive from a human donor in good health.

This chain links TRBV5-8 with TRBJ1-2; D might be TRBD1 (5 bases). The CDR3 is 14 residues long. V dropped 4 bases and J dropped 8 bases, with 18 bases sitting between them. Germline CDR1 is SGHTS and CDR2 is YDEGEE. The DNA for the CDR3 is TGTGCCAGCAGCCGGGGACTAAGGATATGGGGCTACACCTTC. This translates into CASSRGLRIWGYTF.

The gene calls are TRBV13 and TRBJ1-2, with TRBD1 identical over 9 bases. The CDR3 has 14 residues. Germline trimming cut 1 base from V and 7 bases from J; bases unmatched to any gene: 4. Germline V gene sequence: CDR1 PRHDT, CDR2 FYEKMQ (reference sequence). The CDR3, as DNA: TGTGCCAGCAGCTTAGAGGGACAGGGCTTTGGCTACACCTTC. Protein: CASSLEGQGFGYTF.

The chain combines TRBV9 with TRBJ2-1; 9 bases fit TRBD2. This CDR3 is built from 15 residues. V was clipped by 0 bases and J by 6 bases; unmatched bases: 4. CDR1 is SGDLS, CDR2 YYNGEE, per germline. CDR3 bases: TGTGCCAGCAGCGTAGAAGCGGGGGGTGCCAATGAGCAGTTCTTC. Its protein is CASSVEAGGANEQFF. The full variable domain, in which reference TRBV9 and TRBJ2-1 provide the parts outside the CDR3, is DSGVTQTPKHLITATGQRVTLRCSPRSGDLSVYWYQQSLDQGLQFLIQYYNGEERAKGNILERFSAQQFPDLHSELNLSSLELGDSALYFCASSVEAGGANEQFFGPGTRLTVL.

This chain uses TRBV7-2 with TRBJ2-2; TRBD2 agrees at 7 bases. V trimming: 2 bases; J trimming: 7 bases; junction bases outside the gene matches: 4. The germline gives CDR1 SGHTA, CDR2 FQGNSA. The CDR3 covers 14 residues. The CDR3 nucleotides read TGTGCCAGCAGCTTAACGGGGGGTAGCGGGGAGCTGTTTTTT. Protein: CASSLTGGSGELFF.

CDR3 in amino acids: CASSRGLGNRVDGYTF. As DNA, the CDR3 is TGTGCCAGCAGCCGTGGTTTGGGAAACAGGGTTGATGGCTACACCTTC. J is TRBJ1-2 and V is TRBV7-9; D possibly corresponds to TRBD1 (6 bases). CDR1 is SEHNR and CDR2 is FQNEAQ in the germline V gene (reference sequence). The CDR3 runs 16 residues. Trimming left V 5 bases short and J 6 bases short, with 22 bases between.

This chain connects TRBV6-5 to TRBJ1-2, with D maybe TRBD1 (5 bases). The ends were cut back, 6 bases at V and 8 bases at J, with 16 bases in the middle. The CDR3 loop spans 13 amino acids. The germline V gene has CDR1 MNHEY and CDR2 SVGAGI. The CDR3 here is CASSLRGKRGYTF. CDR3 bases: TGTGCCAGCAGCCTACGGGGGAAGCGGGGCTACACCTTC.

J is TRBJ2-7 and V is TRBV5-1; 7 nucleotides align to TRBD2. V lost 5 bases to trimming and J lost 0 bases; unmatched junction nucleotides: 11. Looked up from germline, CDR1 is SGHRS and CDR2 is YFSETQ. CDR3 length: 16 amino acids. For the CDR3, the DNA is TGCGCCAGCAGACCCCTTCCGGGAGGCAGCTCCTACGAGCAGTACTTC. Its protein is CASRPLPGGSSYEQYF.

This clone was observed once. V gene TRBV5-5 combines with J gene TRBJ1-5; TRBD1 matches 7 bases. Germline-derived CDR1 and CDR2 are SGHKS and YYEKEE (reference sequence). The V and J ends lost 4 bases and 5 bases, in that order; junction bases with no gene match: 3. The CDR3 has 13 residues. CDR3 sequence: CASSKQGDQPQHF. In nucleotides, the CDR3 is TGTGCCAGCAGCAAGCAGGGGGATCAGCCCCAGCATTTT. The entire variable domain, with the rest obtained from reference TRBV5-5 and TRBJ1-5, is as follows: DAGVTQSPTHLIKTRGQQVTLRCSPISGHKSVSWYQQVLGQGPQFIFQYYEKEERGRGNFPDRFSARQFPNYSSELNVNALLLGDSALYLCASSKQGDQPQHFGDGTRLSIL.

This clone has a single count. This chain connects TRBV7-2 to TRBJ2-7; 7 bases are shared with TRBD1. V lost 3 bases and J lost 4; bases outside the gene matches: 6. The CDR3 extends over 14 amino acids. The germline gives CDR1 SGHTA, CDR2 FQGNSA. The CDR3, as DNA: TGTGCCAGCAGCTTCGGCGCAGGGGGTTACGAGCAGTACTTC. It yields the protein CASSFGAGGYEQYF.

The CDR3 DNA reads TGTGCCAGCAGTTACAGGAGACAAGAGACCCAGTACTTC. It specifies CASSYRRQETQYF. This rearrangement joins TRBV6-5 to TRBJ2-5; no definite D call. Per the germline V gene, CDR1 is MNHEY and CDR2 is SVGAGI. Trimming stripped 2 bases from V and 2 bases from J, with 6 bases between. CDR3 length equals 13 residues.

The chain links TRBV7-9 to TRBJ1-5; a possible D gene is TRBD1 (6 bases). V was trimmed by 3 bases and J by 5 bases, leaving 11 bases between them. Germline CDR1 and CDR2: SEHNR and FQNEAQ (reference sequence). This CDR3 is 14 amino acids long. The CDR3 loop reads CASSLGAADQPQHF. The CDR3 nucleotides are TGTGCCAGCAGCTTGGGGGCAGCCGATCAGCCCCAGCATTTT. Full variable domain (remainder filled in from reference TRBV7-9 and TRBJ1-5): DTGVSQNPRHKITKRGQNVTFRCDPISEHNRLYWYRQTLGQGPEFLTYFQNEAQLEKSRLLSDRFSAERPKGSFSTLEIQRTEQGDSAMYLCASSLGAADQPQHFGDGTRLSIL.

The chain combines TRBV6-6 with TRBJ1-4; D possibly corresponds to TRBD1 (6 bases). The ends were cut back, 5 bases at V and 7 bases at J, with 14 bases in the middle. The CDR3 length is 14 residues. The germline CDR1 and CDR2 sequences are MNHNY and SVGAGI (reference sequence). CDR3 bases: TGTGCCAGCAGTCGTACAGGGAAGGGTGAAAAACTGTTTTTT. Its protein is CASSRTGKGEKLFF.

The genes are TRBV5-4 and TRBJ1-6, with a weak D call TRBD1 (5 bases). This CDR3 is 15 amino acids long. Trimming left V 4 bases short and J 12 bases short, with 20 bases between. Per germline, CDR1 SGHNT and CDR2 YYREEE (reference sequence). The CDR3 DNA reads TGTGCCAGCAGCCTCCCGGGGGGTTCGTATAGACCCCTCCACTTT. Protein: CASSLPGGSYRPLHF.

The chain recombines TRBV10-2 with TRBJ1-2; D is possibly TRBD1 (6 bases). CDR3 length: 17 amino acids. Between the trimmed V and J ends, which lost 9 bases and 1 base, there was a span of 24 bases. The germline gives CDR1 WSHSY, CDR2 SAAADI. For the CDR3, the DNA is TGCGCCAGTTCGAACCGGGACACATGGTACGATAACTATGGCTACACCTTC. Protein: CASSNRDTWYDNYGYTF.